Included here is one TCR beta chain sequence, with context. Its antigen is unknown. This record belongs to a study of brain T cells in children with intractable seizures. Study findings and constraints: Only CDR3 sequence similarity suggested viral specificity, without known HCMV serostatus. Absence of clones before surgery may stem from lower sequencing depth.

Sequencing was limited to surgery cases with top T cell transcript signatures in brain tissue. At least one anti-epileptic drug was given before surgery. The repertoire was sequenced with immunoSEQ multiplex PCR; TCRdb's copy has only in-frame clones and lacks some. This sample has approximately 41,000 clones, with roughly 90% found just once. This sample comprised peripheral blood, obtained at surgery. This TCR was sampled from a girl aged 2 to 9 with tuberous sclerosis and intractable seizures.

CDR3 nucleotides: TGTGCCAGCTCAGTGGCAGGGGATGAAACCGGGGAGCTGTTTTTT. Translation gives CASSVAGDETGELFF. This rearrangement joins TRBV18 to TRBJ2-2; tentative D call: TRBD1 (6 bases). From germline, CDR1 is KGHSH and CDR2 LQKENI. The V end was cut by 5 bases, the J end by 5 bases, with 15 bases between. The CDR3 has 15 amino acids.